The 2 T cell receptor beta chains below were found in one sample sequenced in a study of regulatory T cells in long-lasting Graves disease (dated by TCRdb to about 2021). Sample time point, as interpreted from the label and publication: newly diagnosed GD, antithyroid drugs for less than 3 months. For both TCR sequencing and RNA sequencing, RNA was extracted from PBMCs using TRIzol. The protocol used for the library was multiplex PCR. The instrument was an Illumina HiSeq 4000. CDR3 regions were amplified by Arm-PCR with iRepertoire HTBI primers to construct TCR beta libraries. TCRdb trimmed public reads at Q25 via fastp, called clones via MiXCR and kept in-frame beta chains. CDR3 protein sequences are deduplicated, and each keeps its most common genes and DNA. This sample holds some 410,000 distinct CDR3 sequences; about 16% were observed only once. In total, the top ten clones hold around 10% of the sample.

The sample was also linked to a second study, of T cells in Graves' hyperthyroidism and ophthalmopathy.

Sequencing was performed on peripheral blood mononuclear cells (PBMCs), taken at new diagnosis, from a patient treated with antithyroid drugs. Receptors were obtained from a woman aged 25 to 39 with Graves disease. Donor details come from another sample of the same person, matched by shared clones.

This clonotype has only a few counts. The gene calls are TRBV5-4 and TRBJ2-1, with 9 bases that match TRBD2. The CDR3 spans 14 residues. Germline V gives CDR1 SGHNT, CDR2 YYREEE (reference sequence). V gave up 9 bases and J gave up 5 bases; unmatched junction bases: 9. CDR3: CATLSGSIHNEQFF. The CDR3 DNA reads as TGTGCCACCCTTAGCGGGAGCATCCACAATGAGCAGTTCTTC. Variable domain in full (rest from reference TRBV5-4 and TRBJ2-1): ETGVTQSPTHLIKTRGQQVTLRCSSQSGHNTVSWYQQALGQGPQFIFQYYREEENGRGNFPPRFSGLQFPNYSSELNVNALELDDSALYLCATLSGSIHNEQFFGPGTRLTVL.

This clonotype showed up many times. The genes are TRBV25-1 and TRBJ1-1, with D tentatively TRBD1 (6 bases). V lost 3 bases, J lost 4 bases, and 12 bases lay in between. The germline CDR1 and CDR2 sequences are MGHDK and SYGVNS. The CDR3 runs 14 residues. CDR3 loop: CASSDFTGSTEAFF. The CDR3 DNA reads TGTGCCAGCAGTGACTTCACAGGGTCCACTGAAGCTTTCTTT.